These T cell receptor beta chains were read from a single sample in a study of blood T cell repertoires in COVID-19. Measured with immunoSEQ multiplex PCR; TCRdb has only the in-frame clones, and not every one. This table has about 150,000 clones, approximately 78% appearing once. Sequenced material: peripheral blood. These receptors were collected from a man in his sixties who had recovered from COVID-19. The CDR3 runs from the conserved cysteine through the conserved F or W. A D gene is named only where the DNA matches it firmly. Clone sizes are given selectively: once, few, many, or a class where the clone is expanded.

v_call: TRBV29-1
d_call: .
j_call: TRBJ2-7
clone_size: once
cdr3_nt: TGCAGCGTTGGGACAGCGGACTACGAGCAGTACTTC
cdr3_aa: CSVGTADYEQYF

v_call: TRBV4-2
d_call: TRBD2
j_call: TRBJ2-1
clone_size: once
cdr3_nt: TGTGCCAGCAGCCAAGGACCGGGACTAGCGAGCTACAATGAGCAGTTCTTC
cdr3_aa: CASSQGPGLASYNEQFF

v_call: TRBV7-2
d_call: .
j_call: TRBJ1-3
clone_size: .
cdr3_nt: TGTGCCAGCAGCCCCTCGATAGCAGGAAACACCATATATTTT
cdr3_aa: CASSPSIAGNTIYF

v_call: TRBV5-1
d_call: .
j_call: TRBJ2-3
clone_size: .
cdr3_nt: TGCGCCAGCAGCTTGGACAGGGCTCCAGATACGCAGTATTTT
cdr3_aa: CASSLDRAPDTQYF

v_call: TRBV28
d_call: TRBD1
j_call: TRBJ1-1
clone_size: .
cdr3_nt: TGTGCCAGCAAAACGGGACAGCGGGCTTTCTTT
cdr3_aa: CASKTGQRAFF

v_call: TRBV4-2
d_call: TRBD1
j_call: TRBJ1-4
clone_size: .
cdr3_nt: TGTGCCAGCAGCCAATTAATTGGACAGGGGAATGAAAAACTGTTTTTT
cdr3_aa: CASSQLIGQGNEKLFF

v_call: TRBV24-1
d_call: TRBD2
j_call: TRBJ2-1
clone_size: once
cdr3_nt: TGTGCCACCAGTGGGCCGGGCGGGAGCCTCTACAATGAGCAGTTCTTC
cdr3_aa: CATSGPGGSLYNEQFF

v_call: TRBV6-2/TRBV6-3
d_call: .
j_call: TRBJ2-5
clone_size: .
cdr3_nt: TGTGCCAGCAGCCACGGCGGGCCGGGGCAAGAGACCCAGTACTTC
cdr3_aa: CASSHGGPGQETQYF

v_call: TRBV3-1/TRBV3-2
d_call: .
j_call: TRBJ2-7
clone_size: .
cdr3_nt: TGTGCCAGCAGCCAAGTACTCGAGAGCTCCTACGAGCAGTACTTC
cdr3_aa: CASSQVLESSYEQYF

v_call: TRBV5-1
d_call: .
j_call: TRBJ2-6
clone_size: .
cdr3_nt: TGCGCCAGCAGCTTAGGTACTACAGGGGCCAACGTCCTGACTTTC
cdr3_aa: CASSLGTTGANVLTF

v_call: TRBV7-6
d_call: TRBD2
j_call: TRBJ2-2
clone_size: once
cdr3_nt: TGTGCCAGCAGCGAAGGGACTAGCGGGATGGGTGTCGCCGGGGAGCTGTTTTTT
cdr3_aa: CASSEGTSGMGVAGELFF

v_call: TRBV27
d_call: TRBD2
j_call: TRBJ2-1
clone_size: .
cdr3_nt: TGTGCCAGCAGTCCCAGACTAGCGGGAGATAAGGGGGAGCAGTTCTTC
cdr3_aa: CASSPRLAGDKGEQFF

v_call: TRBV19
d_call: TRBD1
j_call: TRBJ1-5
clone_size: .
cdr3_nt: TGTGCCAGTACCCTCGACAGGGGGCAGGGTCAGCCCCAGCATTTT
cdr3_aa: CASTLDRGQGQPQHF

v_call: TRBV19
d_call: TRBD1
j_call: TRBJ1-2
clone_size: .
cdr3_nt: TGTGCCAGTAGTGCCCAGGACAGGGGGGACTATGGCTACACCTTC
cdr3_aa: CASSAQDRGDYGYTF

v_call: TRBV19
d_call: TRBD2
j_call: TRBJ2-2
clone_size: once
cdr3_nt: TGTGCCAGTAGTATGGGACTAGCGGGAGCGGCCGGGGAGCTGTTTTTT
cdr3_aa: CASSMGLAGAAGELFF

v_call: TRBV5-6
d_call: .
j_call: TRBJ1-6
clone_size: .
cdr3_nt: TGTGCCACCCAGGGGAGGGCGAATTCACCCCTCCACTTT
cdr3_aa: CATQGRANSPLHF

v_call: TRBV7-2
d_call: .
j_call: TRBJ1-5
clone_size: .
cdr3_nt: TGTGCCAGCAGCTTAGCCCCGGTTTCGGGCAATCAGCCCCAGCATTTT
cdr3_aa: CASSLAPVSGNQPQHF

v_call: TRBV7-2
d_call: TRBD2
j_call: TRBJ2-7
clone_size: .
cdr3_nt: TGTGCCAGCAGCGCCGGGGGGGGAACCTACGAGCAGTACTTC
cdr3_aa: CASSAGGGTYEQYF

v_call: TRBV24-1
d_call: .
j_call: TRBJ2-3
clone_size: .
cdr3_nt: TGTGCCACCAGTGACCCTAGTACAGATACGCAGTATTTT
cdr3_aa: CATSDPSTDTQYF

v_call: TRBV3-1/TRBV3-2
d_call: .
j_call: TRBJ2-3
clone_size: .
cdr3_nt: TGTGCCAGCAGCCGAAGCGGCACAGATACGCAGTATTTT
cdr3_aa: CASSRSGTDTQYF

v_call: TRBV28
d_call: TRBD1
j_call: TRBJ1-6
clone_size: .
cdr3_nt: TGTGCCAGCAGTTCCGGACAGGGGCATAATTCACCCCTCCACTTT
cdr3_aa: CASSSGQGHNSPLHF

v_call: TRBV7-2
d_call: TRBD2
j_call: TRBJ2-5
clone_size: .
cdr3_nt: TGTGCCAGCAGCCCGGGGACTAGCGGGGGCTGGGGTTCGAAAGAGACCCAGTACTTC
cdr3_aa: CASSPGTSGGWGSKETQYF

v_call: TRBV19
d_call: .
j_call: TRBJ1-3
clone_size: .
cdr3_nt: TGTGCGTCGTGCCTCCGGGAGTCTGGAAACACCATATATTTT
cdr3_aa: CASCLRESGNTIYF

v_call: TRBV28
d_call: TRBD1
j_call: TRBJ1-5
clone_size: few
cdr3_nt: TGTGCCAGCAGTAGTTATAGGGGGCAGGGCAATCAGCCCCAGCATTTT
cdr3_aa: CASSSYRGQGNQPQHF

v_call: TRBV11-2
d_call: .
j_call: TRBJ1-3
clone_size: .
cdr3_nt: TGTGCCAGCAGCTTAGACAGGGTGCCTGGAAACACCATATATTTT
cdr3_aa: CASSLDRVPGNTIYF

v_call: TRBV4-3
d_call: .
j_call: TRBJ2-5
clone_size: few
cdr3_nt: TGCGCCAGCAGCCAATCCCCGCCATTACAGGGCAGAGGGCAAGAGACCCAGTACTTC
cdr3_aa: CASSQSPPLQGRGQETQYF

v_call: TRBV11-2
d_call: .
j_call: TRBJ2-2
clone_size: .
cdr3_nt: TGTGCCAGCAGCTCAGGGGTCAACACCGGGGAGCTGTTTTTT
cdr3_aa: CASSSGVNTGELFF

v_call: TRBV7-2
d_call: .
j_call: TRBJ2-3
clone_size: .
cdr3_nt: TGTGCCAGCAGCCCCCATGGGGCGTCCTTGAGCACAGATACGCAGTATTTT
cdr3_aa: CASSPHGASLSTDTQYF

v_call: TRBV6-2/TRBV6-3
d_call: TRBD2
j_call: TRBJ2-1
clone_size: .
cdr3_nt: TGTGCCAGCAGTTACTCGAGAGCGGGAGGTTCTAGCTCCTACAATGAGCAGTTCTTC
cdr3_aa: CASSYSRAGGSSSYNEQFF

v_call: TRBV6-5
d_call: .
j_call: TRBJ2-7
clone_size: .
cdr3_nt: TGTGCCAGCAGTTACTCGGTGCAGGGGGGATACGAGCAGTACTTC
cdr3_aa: CASSYSVQGGYEQYF

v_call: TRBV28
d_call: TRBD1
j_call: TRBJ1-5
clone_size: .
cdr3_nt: TGTGCCAGCAGGCCTACAGGGGGCTATCAGCCCCAGCATTTT
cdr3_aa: CASRPTGGYQPQHF

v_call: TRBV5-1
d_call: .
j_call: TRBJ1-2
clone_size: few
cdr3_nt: TGCGCCAGCAGCTCCACTCCCGTGAACAGAAATGGCTACACCTTC
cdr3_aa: CASSSTPVNRNGYTF

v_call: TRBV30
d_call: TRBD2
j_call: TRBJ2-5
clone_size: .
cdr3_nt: TGTGCCTGGATGCGGGGGAGCAGGGAGACCCAGTACTTC
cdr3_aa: CAWMRGSRETQYF

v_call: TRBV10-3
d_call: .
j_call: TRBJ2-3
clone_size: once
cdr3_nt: TGTGCCACAGGGGAAGGCACAGATACGCAGTATTTT
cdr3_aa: CATGEGTDTQYF

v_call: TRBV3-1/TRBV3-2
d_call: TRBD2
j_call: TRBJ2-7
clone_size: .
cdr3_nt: TGTGCCAGCAGCCAAGGGGCCTCGGGAGGCGAGCAGTACTTC
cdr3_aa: CASSQGASGGEQYF

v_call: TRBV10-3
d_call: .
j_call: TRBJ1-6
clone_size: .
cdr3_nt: TGTGCCATCAGTGAGTCGCCCAGGGAAAATTCACCCCTCCACTTT
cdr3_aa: CAISESPRENSPLHF

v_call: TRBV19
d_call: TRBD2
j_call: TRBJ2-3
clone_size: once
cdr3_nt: TGTGCCAGTAGTACTCGGACTAGCGGGGGGGCAGATACGCAGTATTTT
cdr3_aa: CASSTRTSGGADTQYF

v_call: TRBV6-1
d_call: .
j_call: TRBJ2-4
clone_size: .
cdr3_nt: TGTGCCAGCAGTGAAGCTCATGAAACAGGGTCGTTGGGAAACATTCAGTACTTC
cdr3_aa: CASSEAHETGSLGNIQYF

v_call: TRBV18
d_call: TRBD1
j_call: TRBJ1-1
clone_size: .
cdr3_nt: TGTGCCAGCTCACCTGAGGGGGCTAGACAGCTACGGGGCACTGAAGCTTTCTTT
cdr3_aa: CASSPEGARQLRGTEAFF

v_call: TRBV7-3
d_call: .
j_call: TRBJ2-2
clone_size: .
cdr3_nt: TGTGCCAGCAGCTTATCCTCCACCGGGGAGCTGTTTTTT
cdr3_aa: CASSLSSTGELFF

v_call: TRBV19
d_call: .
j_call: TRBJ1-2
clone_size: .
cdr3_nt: TGTGCCAGTAGTAACCAGGACAGTGGATACTATGGCTACACCTTC
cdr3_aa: CASSNQDSGYYGYTF

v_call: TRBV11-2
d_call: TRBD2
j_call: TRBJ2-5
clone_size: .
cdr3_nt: TGTGCCAGCAGCCTACTAGCGGGGGCCCAAGAGACCCAGTACTTC
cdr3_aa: CASSLLAGAQETQYF

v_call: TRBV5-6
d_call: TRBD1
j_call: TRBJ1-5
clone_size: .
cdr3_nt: TGTGCCAGCAGCTTCGGACCATGGGACAGGGGGAATCAGCCCCAGCATTTT
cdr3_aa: CASSFGPWDRGNQPQHF

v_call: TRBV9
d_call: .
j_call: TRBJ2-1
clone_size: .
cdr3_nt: TGTGCCAGCAGCGTAGGTGGCGGCGGCTCCTACAATGAGCAGTTCTTC
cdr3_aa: CASSVGGGGSYNEQFF

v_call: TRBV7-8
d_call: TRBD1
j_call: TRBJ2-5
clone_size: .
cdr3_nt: TGTGCCAGCAGCACTGCGACAGGGGGCTATGAGACCCAGTACTTC
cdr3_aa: CASSTATGGYETQYF

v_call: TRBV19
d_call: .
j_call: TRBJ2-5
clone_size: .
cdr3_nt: TGTGCCAGTAGTTCGCCAGGGCAAGAGACCCAGTACTTC
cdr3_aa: CASSSPGQETQYF